This T cell receptor beta chain was profiled in a study of T cells in Graves' hyperthyroidism and ophthalmopathy. Graves' hyperthyroidism was deemed stable given no ophthalmopathy progression within 18 months. This clonotype was found a few times. Its matching antigen is unknown. Regarding the study as a whole: Among clonotypes expanded in thyroid above 0.001, most were also found in blood. Ophthalmopathy stood apart from stable hyperthyroidism in a 13 V-J model. The model predicted ophthalmopathy a median around six months before onset.

Amplification of TCR beta CDR3 regions used RNA as the template. An initial round of RT-PCR targeting the TCR CDR3 relied on the HTBI primer set. TCRdb re-analysed the multiplex PCR reads in MiXCR, keeping a single row per CDR3 protein. The data show around 620,000 distinct CDR3 sequences, 15% to 20% seen once. The V end was cut by 4 bases, the J end by 9 bases, with 13 bases between. Germline lookup yields CDR1 LGHNA and CDR2 YNFKEQ. CDR3 size: 13 residues. This clonotype originated in a woman in her twenties or thirties with Graves' hyperthyroidism. The sequenced material came from blood. The chain joins TRBV4-2 to TRBJ1-5; D not resolved. The CDR3 spells CASSLSRTVPQHF. As DNA, the CDR3 is TGTGCCAGCAGCCTCTCTAGGACGGTGCCCCAGCATTTT.